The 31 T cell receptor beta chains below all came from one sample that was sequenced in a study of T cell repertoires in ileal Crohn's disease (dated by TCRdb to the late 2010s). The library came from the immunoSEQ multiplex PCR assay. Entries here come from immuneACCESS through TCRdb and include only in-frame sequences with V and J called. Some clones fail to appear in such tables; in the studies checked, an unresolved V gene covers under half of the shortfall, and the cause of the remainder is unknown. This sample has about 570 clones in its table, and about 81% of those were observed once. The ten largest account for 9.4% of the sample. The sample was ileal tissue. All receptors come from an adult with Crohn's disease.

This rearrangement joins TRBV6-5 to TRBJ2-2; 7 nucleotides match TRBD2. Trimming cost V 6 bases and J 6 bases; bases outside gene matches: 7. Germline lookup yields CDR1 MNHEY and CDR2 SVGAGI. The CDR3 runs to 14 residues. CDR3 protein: CASSRSGESGELFF. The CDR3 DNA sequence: TGTGCCAGCAGCCGAAGCGGGGAATCCGGGGAGCTGTTTTTT.

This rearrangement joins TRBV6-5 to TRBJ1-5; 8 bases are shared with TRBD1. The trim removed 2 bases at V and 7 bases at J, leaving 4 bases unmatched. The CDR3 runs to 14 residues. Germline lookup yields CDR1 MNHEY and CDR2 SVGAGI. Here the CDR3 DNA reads TGTGCCAGCAGTTACAGGACAGGGTTCCAGCCCCAGCATTTT. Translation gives CASSYRTGFQPQHF.

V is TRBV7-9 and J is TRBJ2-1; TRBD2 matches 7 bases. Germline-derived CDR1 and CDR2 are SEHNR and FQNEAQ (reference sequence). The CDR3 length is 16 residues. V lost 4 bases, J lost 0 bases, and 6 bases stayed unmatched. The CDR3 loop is CASSSTGTTSYNEQFF. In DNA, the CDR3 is TGTGCCAGCAGCTCGACCGGGACTACCTCCTACAATGAGCAGTTCTTC. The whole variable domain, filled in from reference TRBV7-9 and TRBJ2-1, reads DTGVSQNPRHKITKRGQNVTFRCDPISEHNRLYWYRQTLGQGPEFLTYFQNEAQLEKSRLLSDRFSAERPKGSFSTLEIQRTEQGDSAMYLCASSSTGTTSYNEQFFGPGTRLTVL.

The CDR3 coding sequence is TGCGCCAGCAGTCCAAGTACCGGGGGGTACCAAGAGACCCAGTACTTC. Its protein is CASSPSTGGYQETQYF. The chain joins TRBV4-3 to TRBJ2-5, with TRBD2 matching 7 bases. CDR1 LGHNA and CDR2 YSLEER come from the germline V gene. This CDR3 region has 16 residues. Unmatched junction bases numbered 10, after V lost 6 bases and J lost 0 bases.

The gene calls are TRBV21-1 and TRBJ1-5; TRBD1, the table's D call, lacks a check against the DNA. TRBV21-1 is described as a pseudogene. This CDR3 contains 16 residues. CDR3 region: CASSKGEDSNNQPQHF. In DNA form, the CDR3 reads TGTGCCAGCAGCAAAGGTGAAGACAGTAACAATCAGCCCCAGCATTTT.

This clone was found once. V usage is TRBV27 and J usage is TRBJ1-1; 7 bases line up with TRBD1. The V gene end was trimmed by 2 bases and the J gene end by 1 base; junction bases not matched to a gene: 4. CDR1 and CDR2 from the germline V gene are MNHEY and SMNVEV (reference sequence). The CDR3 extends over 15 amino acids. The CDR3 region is CASSLIGGANTEAFF. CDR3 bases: TGTGCCAGCAGTTTAATAGGGGGCGCGAACACTGAAGCTTTCTTT.

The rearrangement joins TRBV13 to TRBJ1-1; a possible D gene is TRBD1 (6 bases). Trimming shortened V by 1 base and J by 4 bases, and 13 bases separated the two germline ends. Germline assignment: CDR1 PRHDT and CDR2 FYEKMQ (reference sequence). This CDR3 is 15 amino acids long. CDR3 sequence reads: CASSLETGGGTEAFF. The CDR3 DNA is TGTGCCAGCAGCTTAGAAACGGGAGGGGGCACTGAAGCTTTCTTT.

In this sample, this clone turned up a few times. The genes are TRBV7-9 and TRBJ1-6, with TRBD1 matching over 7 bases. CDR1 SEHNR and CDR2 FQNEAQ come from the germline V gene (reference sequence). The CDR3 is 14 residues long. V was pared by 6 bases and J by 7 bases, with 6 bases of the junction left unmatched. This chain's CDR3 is CASSLGGVNSPLHF. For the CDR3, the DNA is TGTGCCAGCAGTCTAGGGGGCGTAAATTCACCCCTCCACTTT.

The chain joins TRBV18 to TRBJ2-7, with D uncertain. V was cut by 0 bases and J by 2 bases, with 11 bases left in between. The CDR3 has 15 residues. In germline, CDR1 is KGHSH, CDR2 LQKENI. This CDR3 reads CASSPPAGPPYEQYF. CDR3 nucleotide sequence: TGTGCCAGCTCACCACCTGCAGGCCCACCCTACGAGCAGTACTTC.

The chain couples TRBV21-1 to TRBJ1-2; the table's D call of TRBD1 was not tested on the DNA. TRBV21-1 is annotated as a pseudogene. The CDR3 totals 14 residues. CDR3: CASTPRATVYGYTF. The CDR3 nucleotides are TGTGCCAGCACCCCAAGGGCGACAGTGTATGGCTACACCTTC.

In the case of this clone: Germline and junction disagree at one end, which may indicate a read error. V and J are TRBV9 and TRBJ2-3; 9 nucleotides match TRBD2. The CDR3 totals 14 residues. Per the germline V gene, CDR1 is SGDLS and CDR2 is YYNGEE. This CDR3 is CTSSVMTSGDTQYF. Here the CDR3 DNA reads TGTACCAGCAGCGTAATGACTAGCGGAGATACGCAGTATTTT.

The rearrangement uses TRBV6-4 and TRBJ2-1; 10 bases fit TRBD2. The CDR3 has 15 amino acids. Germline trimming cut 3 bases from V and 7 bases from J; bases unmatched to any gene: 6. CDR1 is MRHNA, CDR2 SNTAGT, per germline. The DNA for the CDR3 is TGTGCCAGCAGTGAGAGCGGGGGGGCCTCTAATGAGCAGTTCTTC. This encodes CASSESGGASNEQFF.

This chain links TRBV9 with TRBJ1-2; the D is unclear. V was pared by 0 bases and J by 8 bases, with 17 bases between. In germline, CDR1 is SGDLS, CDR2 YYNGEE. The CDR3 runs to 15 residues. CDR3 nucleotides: TGTGCCAGCAGCGTAGGTCCTGGACTTGGAAGCGGCTACACCTTC. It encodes CASSVGPGLGSGYTF.

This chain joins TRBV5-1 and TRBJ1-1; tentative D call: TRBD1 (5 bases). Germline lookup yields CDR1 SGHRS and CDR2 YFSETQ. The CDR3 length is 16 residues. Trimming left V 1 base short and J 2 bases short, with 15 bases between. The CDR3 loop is CASSLKWQGGNTEAFF. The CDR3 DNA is TGCGCCAGCAGCTTGAAGTGGCAGGGAGGAAACACTGAAGCTTTCTTT.

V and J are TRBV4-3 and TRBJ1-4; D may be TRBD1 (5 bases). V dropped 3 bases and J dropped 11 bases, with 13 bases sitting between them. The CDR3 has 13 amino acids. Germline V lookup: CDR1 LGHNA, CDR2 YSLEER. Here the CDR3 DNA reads TGCGCCAGCAGCCAGGGGGGACTTAGTAAACTGTTTTTT. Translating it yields CASSQGGLSKLFF.

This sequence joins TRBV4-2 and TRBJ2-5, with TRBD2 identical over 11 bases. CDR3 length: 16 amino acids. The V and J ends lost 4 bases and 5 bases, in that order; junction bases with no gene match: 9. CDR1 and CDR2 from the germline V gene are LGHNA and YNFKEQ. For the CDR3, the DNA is TGTGCCAGCAGCCGAGGTAGCGGGGGGGCCGATGAGACCCAGTACTTC. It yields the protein CASSRGSGGADETQYF.

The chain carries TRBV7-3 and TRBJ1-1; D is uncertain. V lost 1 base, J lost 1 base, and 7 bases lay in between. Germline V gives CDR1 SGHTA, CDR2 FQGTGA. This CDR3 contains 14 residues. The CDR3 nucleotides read TGTGCCAGCAGCTTAAAAGCGGAGAACACTGAAGCTTTCTTT. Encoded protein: CASSLKAENTEAFF. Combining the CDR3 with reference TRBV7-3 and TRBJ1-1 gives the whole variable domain GAGVSQTPSNKVTEKGKYVELRCDPISGHTALYWYRQSLGQGPEFLIYFQGTGAADDSGLPNDRFFAVRPEGSVSTLKIQRTERGDSAVYLCASSLKAENTEAFFGQGTRLTVV.

The CDR3 region is CATSREGTGVGTEAFF. The DNA for the CDR3 is TGTGCCACCAGCAGAGAGGGGACAGGGGTCGGGACTGAAGCTTTCTTT. V gene TRBV15 combines with J gene TRBJ1-1; 10 bases map to TRBD1. Germline CDR1 reads LNHNV; CDR2 reads YYDKDF (reference sequence). With V trimmed by 0 bases and J by 5 bases, 6 bases remained unmatched. This CDR3 is built from 16 residues.

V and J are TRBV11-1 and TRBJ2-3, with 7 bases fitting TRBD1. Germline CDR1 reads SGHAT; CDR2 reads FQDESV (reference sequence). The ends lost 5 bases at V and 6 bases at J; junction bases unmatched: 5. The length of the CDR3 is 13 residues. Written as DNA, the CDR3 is TGTGCCAGCAGCCAAATACAGGGGGATACGCAGTATTTT. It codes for CASSQIQGDTQYF.

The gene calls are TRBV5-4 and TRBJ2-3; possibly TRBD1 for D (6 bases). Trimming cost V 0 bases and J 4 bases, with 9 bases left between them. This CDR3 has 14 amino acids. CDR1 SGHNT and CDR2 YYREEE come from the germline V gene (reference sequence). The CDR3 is CASSLDRVADTQYF. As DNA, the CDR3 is TGTGCCAGCAGCTTGGACAGGGTCGCAGATACGCAGTATTTT.

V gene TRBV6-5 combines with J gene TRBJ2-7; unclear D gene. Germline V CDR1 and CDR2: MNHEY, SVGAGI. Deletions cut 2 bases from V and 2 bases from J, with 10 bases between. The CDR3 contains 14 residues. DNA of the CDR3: TGTGCCAGCAGTTACCGGCGGCTGCCCTACGAGCAGTACTTC. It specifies CASSYRRLPYEQYF.

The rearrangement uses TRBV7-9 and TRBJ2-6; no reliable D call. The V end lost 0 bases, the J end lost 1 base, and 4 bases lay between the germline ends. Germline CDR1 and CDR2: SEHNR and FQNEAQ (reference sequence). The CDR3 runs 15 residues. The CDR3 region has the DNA TGTGCCAGCAGCTTAGCCCTGTCTGGGGCCAACGTCCTGACTTTC. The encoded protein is CASSLALSGANVLTF.

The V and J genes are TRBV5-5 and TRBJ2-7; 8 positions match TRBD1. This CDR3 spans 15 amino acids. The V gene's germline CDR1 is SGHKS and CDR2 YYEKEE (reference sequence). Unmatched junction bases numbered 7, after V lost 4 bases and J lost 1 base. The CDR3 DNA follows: TGTGCCAGCAGCCGCGGGACAGGATATTCCTACGAGCAGTACGTC. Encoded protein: CASSRGTGYSYEQYV.

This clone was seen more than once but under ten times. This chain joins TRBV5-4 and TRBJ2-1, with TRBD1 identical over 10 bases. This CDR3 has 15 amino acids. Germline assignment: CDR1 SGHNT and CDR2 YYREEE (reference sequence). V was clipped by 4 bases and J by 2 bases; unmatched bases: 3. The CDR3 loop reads CASSLDRGAYNEQFF. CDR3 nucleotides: TGTGCCAGCAGCCTGGACAGGGGGGCCTACAATGAGCAGTTCTTC.

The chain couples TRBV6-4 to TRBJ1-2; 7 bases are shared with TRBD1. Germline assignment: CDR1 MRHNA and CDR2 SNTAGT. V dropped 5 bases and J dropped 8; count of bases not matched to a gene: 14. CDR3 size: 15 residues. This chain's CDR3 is CASSLTDTGELGYTF. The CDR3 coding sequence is TGTGCCAGCAGTCTTACCGACACAGGGGAACTCGGCTACACCTTC.

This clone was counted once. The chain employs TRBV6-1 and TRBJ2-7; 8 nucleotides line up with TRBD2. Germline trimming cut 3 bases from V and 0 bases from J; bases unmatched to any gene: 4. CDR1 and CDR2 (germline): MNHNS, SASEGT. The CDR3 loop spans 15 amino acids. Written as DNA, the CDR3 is TGTGCCAGCAGTGACGTAGCGGGGTCCTCCTACGAGCAGTACGTC. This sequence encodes CASSDVAGSSYEQYV.

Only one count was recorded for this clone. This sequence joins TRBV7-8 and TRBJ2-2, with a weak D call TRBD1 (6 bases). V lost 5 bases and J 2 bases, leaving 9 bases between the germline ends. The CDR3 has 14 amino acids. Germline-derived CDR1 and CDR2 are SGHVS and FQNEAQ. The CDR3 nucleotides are TGTGCCAGCAGCCCGACAGGAAACACCGGGGAGCTGTTTTTT. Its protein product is CASSPTGNTGELFF.

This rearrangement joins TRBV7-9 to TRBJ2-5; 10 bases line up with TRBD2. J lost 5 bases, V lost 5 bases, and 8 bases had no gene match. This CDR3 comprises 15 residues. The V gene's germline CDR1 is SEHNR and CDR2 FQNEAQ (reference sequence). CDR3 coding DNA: TGTGCCAGCAGCCCTAGCGGGGGATCCGGGGAGACCCAGTACTTC. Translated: CASSPSGGSGETQYF.

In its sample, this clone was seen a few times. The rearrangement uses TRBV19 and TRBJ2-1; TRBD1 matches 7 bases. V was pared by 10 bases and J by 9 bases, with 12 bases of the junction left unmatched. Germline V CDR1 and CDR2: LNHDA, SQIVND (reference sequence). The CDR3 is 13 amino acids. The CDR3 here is CATSWGTGAEQFF. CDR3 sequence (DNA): TGTGCCACCAGTTGGGGTACAGGGGCTGAGCAGTTCTTC.

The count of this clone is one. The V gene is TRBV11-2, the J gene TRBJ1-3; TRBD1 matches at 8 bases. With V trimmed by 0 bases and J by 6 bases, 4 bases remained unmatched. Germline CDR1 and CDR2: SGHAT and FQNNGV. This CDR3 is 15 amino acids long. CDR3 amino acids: CASSLDRGPLNTIYF. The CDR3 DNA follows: TGTGCCAGCAGCTTAGACAGGGGGCCCCTAAACACCATATATTTT.

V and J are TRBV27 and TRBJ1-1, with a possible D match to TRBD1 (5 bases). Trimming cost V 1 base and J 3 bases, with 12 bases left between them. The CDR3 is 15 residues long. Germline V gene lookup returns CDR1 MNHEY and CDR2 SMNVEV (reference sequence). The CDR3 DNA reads TGTGCCAGCAGTTTATTCTCCCCAGGGTACACTGAAGCTTTCTTT. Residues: CASSLFSPGYTEAFF.